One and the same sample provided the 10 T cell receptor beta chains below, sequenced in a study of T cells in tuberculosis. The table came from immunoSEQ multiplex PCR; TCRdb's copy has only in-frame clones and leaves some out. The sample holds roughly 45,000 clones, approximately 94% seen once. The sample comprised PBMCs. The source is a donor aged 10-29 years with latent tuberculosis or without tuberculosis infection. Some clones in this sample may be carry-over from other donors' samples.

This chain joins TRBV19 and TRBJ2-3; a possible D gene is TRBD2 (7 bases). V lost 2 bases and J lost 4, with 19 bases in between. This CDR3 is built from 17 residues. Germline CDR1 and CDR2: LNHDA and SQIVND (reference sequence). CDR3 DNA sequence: TGTGCCAGTAGTATAAATGGGGGGGCCAGCGGGGCAGATACGCAGTATTTT. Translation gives CASSINGGASGADTQYF.

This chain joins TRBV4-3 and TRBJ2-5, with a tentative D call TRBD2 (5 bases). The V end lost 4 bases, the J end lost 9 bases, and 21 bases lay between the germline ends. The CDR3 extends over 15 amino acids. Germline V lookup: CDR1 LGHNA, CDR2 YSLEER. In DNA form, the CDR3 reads TGCGCCAGCAGCCCCTCGTCGAGGAACCGGGAATCCCAGTACTTC. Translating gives CASSPSSRNRESQYF.

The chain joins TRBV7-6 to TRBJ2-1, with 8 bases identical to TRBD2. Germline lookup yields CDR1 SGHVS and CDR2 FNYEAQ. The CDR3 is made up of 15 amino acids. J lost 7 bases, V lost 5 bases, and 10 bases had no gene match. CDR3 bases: TGTGCCAGCAGCCCACGGGATAGCGGGATTAATGAGCAGTTCTTC. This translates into CASSPRDSGINEQFF.

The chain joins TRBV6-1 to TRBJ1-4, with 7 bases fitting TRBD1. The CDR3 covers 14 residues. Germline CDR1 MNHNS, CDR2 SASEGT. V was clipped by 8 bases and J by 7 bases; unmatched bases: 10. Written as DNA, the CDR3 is TGTGCCAGCGAGCGAGGGGGCATAGGTGAAAAACTGTTTTTT. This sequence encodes CASERGGIGEKLFF.

The DNA for the CDR3 is TGTGCCACCGTTACGGGGGGGGGCCCCTCCTACAATGAGCAGTTCTTC. It encodes CATVTGGGPSYNEQFF. The chain combines TRBV27 with TRBJ2-1; 8 bases are a match to TRBD2. The CDR3 loop spans 16 amino acids. V lost 10 bases, J lost 0 bases, and 11 bases stayed unmatched. Germline CDR1 is MNHEY and CDR2 is SMNVEV (reference sequence).

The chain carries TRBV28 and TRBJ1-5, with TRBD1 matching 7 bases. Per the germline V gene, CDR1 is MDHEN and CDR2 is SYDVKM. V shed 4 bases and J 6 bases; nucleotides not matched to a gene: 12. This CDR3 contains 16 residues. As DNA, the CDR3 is TGTGCCAGCAGTTCAGAAGGGACAGTCGTTGTTCAGCCCCAGCATTTT. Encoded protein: CASSSEGTVVVQPQHF.

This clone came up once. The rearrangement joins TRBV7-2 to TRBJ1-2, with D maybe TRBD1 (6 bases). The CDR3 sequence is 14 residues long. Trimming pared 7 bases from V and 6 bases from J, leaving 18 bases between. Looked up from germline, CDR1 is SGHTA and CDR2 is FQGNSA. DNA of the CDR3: TGTGCCAGCACCCCCATGGGAGGGGGGGATGGCTACACCTTC. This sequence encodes CASTPMGGGDGYTF.

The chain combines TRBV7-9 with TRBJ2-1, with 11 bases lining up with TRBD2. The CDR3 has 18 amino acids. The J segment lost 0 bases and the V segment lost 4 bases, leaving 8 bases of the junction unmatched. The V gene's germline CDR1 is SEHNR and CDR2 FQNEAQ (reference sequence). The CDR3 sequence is CASSSWTSGPSSYNEQFF. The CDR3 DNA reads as TGTGCCAGCAGCTCCTGGACTAGCGGGCCAAGCTCCTACAATGAGCAGTTCTTC.

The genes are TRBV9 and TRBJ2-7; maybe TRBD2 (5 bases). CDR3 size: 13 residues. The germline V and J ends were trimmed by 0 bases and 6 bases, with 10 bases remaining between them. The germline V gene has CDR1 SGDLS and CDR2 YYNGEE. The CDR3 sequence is CASSVASRAEQYF. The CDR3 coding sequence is TGTGCCAGCAGCGTAGCTTCGAGGGCCGAGCAGTACTTC.

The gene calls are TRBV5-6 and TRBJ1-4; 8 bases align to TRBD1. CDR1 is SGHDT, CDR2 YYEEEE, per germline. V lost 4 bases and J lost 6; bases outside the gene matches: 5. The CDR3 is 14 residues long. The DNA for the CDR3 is TGTGCCAGCAGCCCGGGACAGGTGTATGAAAAACTGTTTTTT. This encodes CASSPGQVYEKLFF.